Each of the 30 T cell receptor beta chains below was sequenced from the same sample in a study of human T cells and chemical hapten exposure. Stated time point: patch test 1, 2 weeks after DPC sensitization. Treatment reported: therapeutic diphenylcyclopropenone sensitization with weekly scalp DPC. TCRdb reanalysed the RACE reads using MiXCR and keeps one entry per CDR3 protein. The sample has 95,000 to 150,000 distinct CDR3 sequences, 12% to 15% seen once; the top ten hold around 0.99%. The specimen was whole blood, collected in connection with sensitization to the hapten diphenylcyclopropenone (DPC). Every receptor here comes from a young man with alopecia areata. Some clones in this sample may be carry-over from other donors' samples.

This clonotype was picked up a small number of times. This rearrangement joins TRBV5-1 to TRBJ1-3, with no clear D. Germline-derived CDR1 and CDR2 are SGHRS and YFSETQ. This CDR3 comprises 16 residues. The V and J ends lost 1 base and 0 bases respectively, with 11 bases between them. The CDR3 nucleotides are TGCGCCAGCAGCTTGTCGGCAGCCATCTCTGGAAACACCATATATTTT. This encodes CASSLSAAISGNTIYF.

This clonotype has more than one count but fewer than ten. The CDR3 here is CASSPAGNTGELFF. CDR3 DNA sequence: TGTGCCAGCAGCCCTGCGGGGAACACCGGGGAGCTGTTTTTT. The chain joins TRBV7-2 to TRBJ2-2; tentative D call: TRBD2 (5 bases). The CDR3 extends over 14 amino acids. V lost 5 bases and J 1 base, leaving 8 bases between the germline ends. Germline assignment: CDR1 SGHTA and CDR2 FQGNSA.

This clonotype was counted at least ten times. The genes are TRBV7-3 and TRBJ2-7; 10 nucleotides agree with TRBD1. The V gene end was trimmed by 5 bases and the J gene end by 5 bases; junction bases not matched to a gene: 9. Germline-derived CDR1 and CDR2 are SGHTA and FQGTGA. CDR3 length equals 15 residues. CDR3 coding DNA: TGTGCCAGCAGCCACCCGGGACAGGGGATCAACGAGCAGTACTTC. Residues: CASSHPGQGINEQYF.

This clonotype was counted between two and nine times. CDR3 in amino acids: CASSLEGDNYGYTF. CDR3 bases: TGTGCCAGCAGCTTAGAGGGCGATAACTATGGCTACACCTTC. The V and J genes are TRBV11-2 and TRBJ1-2; D is ambiguous. Trimming cost V 0 bases and J 1 base, with 6 bases left between them. From germline, CDR1 is SGHAT and CDR2 FQNNGV. CDR3 length: 14 amino acids.

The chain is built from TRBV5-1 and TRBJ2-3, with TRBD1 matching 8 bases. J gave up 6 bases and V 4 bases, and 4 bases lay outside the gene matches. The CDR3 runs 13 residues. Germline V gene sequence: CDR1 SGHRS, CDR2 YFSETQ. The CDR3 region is CASSGTGRDTQYF. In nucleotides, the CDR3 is TGCGCCAGCAGCGGGACAGGACGGGATACGCAGTATTTT.

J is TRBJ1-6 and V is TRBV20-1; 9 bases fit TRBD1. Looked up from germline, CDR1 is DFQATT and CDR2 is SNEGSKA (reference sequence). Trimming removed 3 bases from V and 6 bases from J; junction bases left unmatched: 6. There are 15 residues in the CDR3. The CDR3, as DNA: TGCAGTGCTAGGGGCCCGGGACAGGGTAATTCACCCCTCCACTTT. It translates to CSARGPGQGNSPLHF.

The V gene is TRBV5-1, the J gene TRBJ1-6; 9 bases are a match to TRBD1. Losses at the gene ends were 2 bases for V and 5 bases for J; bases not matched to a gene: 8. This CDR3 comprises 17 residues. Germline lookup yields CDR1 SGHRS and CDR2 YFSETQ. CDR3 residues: CASSLLVGTGNNSPLHF. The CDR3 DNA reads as TGCGCCAGCAGCTTACTTGTCGGGACAGGGAATAATTCACCCCTCCACTTT.

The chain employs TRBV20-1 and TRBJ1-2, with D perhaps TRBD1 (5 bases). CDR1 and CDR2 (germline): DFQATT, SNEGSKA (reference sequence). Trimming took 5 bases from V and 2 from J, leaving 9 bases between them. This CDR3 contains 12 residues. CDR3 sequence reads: CSALTVNYGYTF. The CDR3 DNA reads TGCAGTGCTCTGACAGTCAACTATGGCTACACCTTC.

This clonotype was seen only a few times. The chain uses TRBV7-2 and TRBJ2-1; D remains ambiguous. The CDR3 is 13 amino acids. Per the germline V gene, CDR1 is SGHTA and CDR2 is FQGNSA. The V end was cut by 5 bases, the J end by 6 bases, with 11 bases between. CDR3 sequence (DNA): TGTGCCAGCAGCAGCCCTCTTACCAATGAGCAGTTCTTC. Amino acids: CASSSPLTNEQFF. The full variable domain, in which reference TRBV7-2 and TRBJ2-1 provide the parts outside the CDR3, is GAGVSQSPSNKVTEKGKDVELRCDPISGHTALYWYRQSLGQGLEFLIYFQGNSAPDKSGLPSDRFSAERTGGSVSTLTIQRTQQEDSAVYLCASSSPLTNEQFFGPGTRLTVL.

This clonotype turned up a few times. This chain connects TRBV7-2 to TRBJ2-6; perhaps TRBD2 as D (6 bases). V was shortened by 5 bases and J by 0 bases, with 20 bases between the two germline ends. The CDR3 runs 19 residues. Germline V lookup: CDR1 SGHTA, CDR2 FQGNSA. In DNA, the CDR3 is TGTGCCAGCAGCCTACTCGTAGGGCGGGGCCCCTCTGGGGCCAACGTCCTGACTTTC. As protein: CASSLLVGRGPSGANVLTF.

CDR3 nucleotides: TGCAGCGCGACACAGGGATACGGGAATCAGCCCCAGCATTTT. Its translation is CSATQGYGNQPQHF. V is TRBV29-1 and J is TRBJ1-5; a weak D match, TRBD1 (6 bases). Between the trimmed V and J ends, which lost 7 bases and 4 bases, there was a span of 17 bases. The CDR3 is 14 amino acids. Germline CDR1 reads SQVTM; CDR2 reads ANQGSEA.

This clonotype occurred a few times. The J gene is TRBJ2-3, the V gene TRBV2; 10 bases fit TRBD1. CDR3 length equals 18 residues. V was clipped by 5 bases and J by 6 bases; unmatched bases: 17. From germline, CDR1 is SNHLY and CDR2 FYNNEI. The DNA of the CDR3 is TGTGCCAGCAGTTGGGCCCCGGGACAGGGGCGATCTTATGATACGCAGTATTTT. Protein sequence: CASSWAPGQGRSYDTQYF.

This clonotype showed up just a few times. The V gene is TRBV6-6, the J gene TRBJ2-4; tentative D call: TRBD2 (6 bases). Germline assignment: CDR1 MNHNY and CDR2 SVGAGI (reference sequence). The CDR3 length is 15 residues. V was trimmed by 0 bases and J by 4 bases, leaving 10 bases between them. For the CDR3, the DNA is TGTGCCAGCAGTTACTCGACCGGGGGTAAAAACATTCAGTACTTC. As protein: CASSYSTGGKNIQYF.

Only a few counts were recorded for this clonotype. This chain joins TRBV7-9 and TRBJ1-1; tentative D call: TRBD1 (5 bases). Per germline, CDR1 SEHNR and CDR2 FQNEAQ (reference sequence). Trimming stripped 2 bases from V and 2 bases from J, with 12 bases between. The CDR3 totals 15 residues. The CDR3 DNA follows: TGTGCCAGCAGCTTATGGGTGACAGTAAACACTGAAGCTTTCTTT. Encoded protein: CASSLWVTVNTEAFF.

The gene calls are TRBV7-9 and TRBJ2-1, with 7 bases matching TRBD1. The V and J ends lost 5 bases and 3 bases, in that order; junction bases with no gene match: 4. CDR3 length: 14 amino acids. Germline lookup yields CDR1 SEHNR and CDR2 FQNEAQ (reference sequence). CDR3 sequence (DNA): TGTGCCAGCAGCCTTCGACAGGGCTACAATGAGCAGTTCTTC. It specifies CASSLRQGYNEQFF.

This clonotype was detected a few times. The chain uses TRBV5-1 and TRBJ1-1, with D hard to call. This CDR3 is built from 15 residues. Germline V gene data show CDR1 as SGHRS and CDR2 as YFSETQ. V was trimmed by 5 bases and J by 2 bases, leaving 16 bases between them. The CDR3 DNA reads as TGCGCCAGCAGTAGGACCGACGCCACCAACACTGAAGCTTTCTTT. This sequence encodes CASSRTDATNTEAFF. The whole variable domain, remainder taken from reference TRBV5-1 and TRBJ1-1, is KAGVTQTPRYLIKTRGQQVTLSCSPISGHRSVSWYQQTPGQGLQFLFEYFSETQRNKGNFPGRFSGRQFSNSRSEMNVSTLELGDSALYLCASSRTDATNTEAFFGQGTRLTVV.

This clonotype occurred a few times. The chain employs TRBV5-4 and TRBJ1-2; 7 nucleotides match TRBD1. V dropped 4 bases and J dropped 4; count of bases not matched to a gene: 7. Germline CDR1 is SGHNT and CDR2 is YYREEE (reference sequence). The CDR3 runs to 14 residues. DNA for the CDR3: TGTGCCAGCAGCCCGGGACAGACTAGCTATGGCTACACCTTC. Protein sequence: CASSPGQTSYGYTF.

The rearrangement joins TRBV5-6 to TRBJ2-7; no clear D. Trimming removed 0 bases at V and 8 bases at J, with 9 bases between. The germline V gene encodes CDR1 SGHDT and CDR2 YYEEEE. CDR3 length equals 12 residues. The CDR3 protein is CASSLEPRQQYF. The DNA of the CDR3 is TGTGCCAGCAGCTTGGAGCCCAGGCAGCAGTACTTC. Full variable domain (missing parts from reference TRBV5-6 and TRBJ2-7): DAGVTQSPTHLIKTRGQQVTLRCSPKSGHDTVSWYQQALGQGPQFIFQYYEEEERQRGNFPDRFSGHQFPNYSSELNVNALLLGDSALYLCASSLEPRQQYFGPGTRLTVT.

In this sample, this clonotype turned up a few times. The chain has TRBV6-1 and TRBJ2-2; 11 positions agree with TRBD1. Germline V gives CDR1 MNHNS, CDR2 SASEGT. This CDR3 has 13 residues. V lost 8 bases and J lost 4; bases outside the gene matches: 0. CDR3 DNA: TGTGCCAGCGGGACAGGGGGCACCGGGGAGCTGTTTTTT. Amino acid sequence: CASGTGGTGELFF.

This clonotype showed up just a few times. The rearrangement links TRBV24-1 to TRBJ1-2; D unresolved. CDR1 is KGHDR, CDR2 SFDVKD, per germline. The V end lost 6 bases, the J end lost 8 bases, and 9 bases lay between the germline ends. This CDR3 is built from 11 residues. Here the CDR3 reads CATSSPSGYTF. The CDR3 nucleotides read TGTGCCACCAGTTCTCCGTCCGGCTACACCTTC.

DNA of the CDR3: TGTGCCAGCAGCTTAAGGGTAGGGAGCAACTATGGCTACACCTTC. Translation gives CASSLRVGSNYGYTF. The V call is TRBV7-9, the J call TRBJ1-2; D is ambiguous. CDR3 size: 15 residues. CDR1 and CDR2 from the germline V gene are SEHNR and FQNEAQ (reference sequence). V lost 2 bases and J 2 bases, leaving 12 bases between the germline ends.

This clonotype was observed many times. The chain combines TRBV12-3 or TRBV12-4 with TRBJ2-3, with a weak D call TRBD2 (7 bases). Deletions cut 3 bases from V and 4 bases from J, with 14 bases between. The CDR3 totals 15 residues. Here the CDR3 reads CASSFRGAVPDTQYF. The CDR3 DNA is TGTGCCAGCAGTTTCCGGGGGGCAGTGCCAGATACGCAGTATTTT.

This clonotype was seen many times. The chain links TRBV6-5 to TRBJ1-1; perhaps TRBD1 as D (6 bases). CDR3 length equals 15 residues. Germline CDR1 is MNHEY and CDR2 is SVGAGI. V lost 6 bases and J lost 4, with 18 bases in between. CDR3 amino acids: CASRRLGGLGTEAFF. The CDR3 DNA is TGTGCCAGCAGACGTCTCGGGGGCCTTGGCACTGAAGCTTTCTTT.

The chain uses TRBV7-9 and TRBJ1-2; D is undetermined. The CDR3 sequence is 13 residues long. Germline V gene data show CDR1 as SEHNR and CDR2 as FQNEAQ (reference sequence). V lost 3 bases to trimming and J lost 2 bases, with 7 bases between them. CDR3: CASSFSLNYGYTF. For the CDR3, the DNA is TGTGCCAGCAGCTTCAGCTTAAACTATGGCTACACCTTC.

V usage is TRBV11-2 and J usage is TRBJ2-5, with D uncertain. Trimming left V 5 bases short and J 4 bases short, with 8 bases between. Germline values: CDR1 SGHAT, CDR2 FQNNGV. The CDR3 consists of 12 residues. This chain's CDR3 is CASSEYSETQYF. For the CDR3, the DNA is TGTGCCAGCAGCGAGTATTCAGAGACCCAGTACTTC.

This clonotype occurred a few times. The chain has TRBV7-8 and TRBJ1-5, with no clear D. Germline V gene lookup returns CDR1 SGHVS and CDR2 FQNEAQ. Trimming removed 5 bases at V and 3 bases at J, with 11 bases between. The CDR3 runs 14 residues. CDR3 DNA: TGTGCCAGCAGCGAACAGAGGGACAATCAGCCCCAGCATTTT. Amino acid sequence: CASSEQRDNQPQHF. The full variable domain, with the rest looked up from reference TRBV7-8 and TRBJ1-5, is GAGVSQSPRYKVAKRGQDVALRCDPISGHVSLFWYQQALGQGPEFLTYFQNEAQLDKSGLPSDRFFAERPEGSVSTLKIQRTQQEDSAVYLCASSEQRDNQPQHFGDGTRLSIL.

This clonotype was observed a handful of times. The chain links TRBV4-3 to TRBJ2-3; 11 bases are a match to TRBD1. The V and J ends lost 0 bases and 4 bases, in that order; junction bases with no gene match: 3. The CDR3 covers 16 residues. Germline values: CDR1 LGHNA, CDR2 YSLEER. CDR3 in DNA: TGCGCCAGCAGCCAAGATCTGGGACAGGGGGCAGATACGCAGTATTTT. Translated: CASSQDLGQGADTQYF.

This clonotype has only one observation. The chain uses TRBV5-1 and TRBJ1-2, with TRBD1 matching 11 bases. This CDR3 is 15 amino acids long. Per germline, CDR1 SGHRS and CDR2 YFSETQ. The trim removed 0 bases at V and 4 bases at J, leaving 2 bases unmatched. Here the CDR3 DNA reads TGCGCCAGCAGCTTGGCCGGACAGGGGGCCTATGGCTACACCTTC. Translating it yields CASSLAGQGAYGYTF.

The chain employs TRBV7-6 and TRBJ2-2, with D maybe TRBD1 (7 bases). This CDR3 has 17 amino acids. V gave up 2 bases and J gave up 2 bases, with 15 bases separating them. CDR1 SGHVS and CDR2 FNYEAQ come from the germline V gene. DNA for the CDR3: TGTGCCAGCAGCTTACCGCGGGACAGCGCTAACACCGGGGAGCTGTTTTTT. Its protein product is CASSLPRDSANTGELFF.

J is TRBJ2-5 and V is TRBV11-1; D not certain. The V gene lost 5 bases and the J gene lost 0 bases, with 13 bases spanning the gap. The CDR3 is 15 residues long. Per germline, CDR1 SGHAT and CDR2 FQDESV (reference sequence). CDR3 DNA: TGTGCCAGCAGCGTCGGACGAAAGTACCAAGAGACCCAGTACTTC. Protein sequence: CASSVGRKYQETQYF.